The 31 T cell receptor beta chains in this list originate from one sample, sequenced in a study of CD8+ T cells in alopecia areata. Specified treatment: oral pan-JAK inhibitor, 5-10 mg twice daily. Extracted RNA was reverse transcribed, and the resulting cDNA served as sequencing template. The repertoire was sequenced with immunoSEQ multiplex PCR; TCRdb's copy has only in-frame clones and lacks some. This sample has 110,000 to 150,000 clones, with roughly 52% found just once. Sample: CD8+ T cells sorted from blood, taken at week 4, from a patient treated with tofacitinib. These receptors were obtained from a human donor with alopecia areata.

The CDR3 is CSAIGGPYEQYF. The CDR3 coding sequence is TGCAGCGCCATTGGGGGCCCCTACGAGCAGTACTTC. This chain links TRBV29-1 with TRBJ2-7, with D maybe TRBD1 (6 bases). The V end was cut by 7 bases, the J end by 2 bases, with 12 bases between. The CDR3 totals 12 residues. Germline V gene data show CDR1 as SQVTM and CDR2 as ANQGSEA.

This chain connects TRBV4-1 to TRBJ2-2; D is possibly TRBD2 (5 bases). From germline, CDR1 is MGHRA and CDR2 YSYEKL. The CDR3 has 15 amino acids. Deletions cut 2 bases from V and 3 bases from J, with 10 bases between. Here the CDR3 DNA reads TGCGCCAGCAGCCAACTCGGGGTCGACACCGGGGAGCTGTTTTTT. Protein: CASSQLGVDTGELFF.

The chain is built from TRBV4-1 and TRBJ2-3; 10 bases are a match to TRBD2. Unmatched junction bases numbered 12, after V lost 0 bases and J lost 0 bases. This CDR3 contains 20 residues. Germline CDR1 and CDR2: MGHRA and YSYEKL. Written as DNA, the CDR3 is TGCGCCAGCAGCCAAGATAGTGGGCTAGCGGGAGATACTAGCACAGATACGCAGTATTTT. This sequence encodes CASSQDSGLAGDTSTDTQYF.

J is TRBJ1-3 and V is TRBV19; D unresolved. The CDR3 runs 14 residues. Trimming removed 7 bases from V and 0 bases from J, with 10 bases in between. Germline loops: CDR1 LNHDA, CDR2 SQIVND (reference sequence). CDR3 residues: CASTARGSGNTIYF. The CDR3 DNA sequence: TGTGCCAGTACCGCGAGAGGCTCTGGAAACACCATATATTTT.

The V call is TRBV15, the J call TRBJ2-7, with no clear D. Between the trimmed V and J ends, which lost 5 bases and 1 base, there was a span of 12 bases. Germline loops: CDR1 LNHNV, CDR2 YYDKDF (reference sequence). The CDR3 contains 14 residues. CDR3 protein: CATSDLVSSYEQYF. CDR3 coding DNA: TGTGCCACCAGCGACCTGGTCTCGTCCTACGAGCAGTACTTC.

This chain links TRBV6-5 with TRBJ2-7; D is unclear. This CDR3 region has 15 residues. Germline V lookup: CDR1 MNHEY, CDR2 SVGAGI. V was cut by 4 bases and J by 6 bases, with 19 bases left in between. The CDR3 region is CASSSRRLGLGEQYF. The CDR3 nucleotides read TGTGCCAGCAGTTCCCGGCGGTTAGGCCTGGGCGAGCAGTACTTC.

The count of this clone is one. J is TRBJ1-5 and V is TRBV6-5; D gene unclear. The V end was cut by 4 bases, the J end by 0 bases, with 4 bases between. The CDR3 runs 13 residues. Germline CDR1 and CDR2: MNHEY and SVGAGI. CDR3 region: CASSLDSNQPQHF. The CDR3 nucleotides read TGTGCCAGCAGTTTGGATAGCAATCAGCCCCAGCATTTT.

The chain joins TRBV9 to TRBJ2-1, with 8 bases fitting TRBD2. The CDR3 length is 15 residues. Germline V lookup: CDR1 SGDLS, CDR2 YYNGEE. V shed 0 bases, J shed 6 bases, and the junction held 5 bases outside the gene matches. The CDR3 bases are TGTGCCAGCAGCGTAGCGGGGGGGCCAACCAATGAGCAGTTCTTC. Protein sequence: CASSVAGGPTNEQFF.

V usage is TRBV2 and J usage is TRBJ1-2, with 8 bases matching TRBD1. The CDR3 is 14 amino acids. With 6 bases clipped from V and 2 bases from J, the junction kept 5 bases outside the gene matches. The V gene's germline CDR1 is SNHLY and CDR2 FYNNEI. CDR3 residues: CASRATGDNYGYTF. Here the CDR3 DNA reads TGTGCCAGCAGAGCGACAGGGGACAACTATGGCTACACCTTC.

V is TRBV30 and J is TRBJ2-1, with a possible D match to TRBD1 (6 bases). This CDR3 is 13 amino acids long. Per the germline V gene, CDR1 is GTSNPN and CDR2 is SVGIG (reference sequence). CDR3 loop: CASTGEVYNEQFF. In DNA form, the CDR3 reads TGTGCTTCGACAGGCGAGGTCTACAATGAGCAGTTCTTC.

This clone has just a few counts. The V and J genes are TRBV10-3 and TRBJ1-1, with a tentative D call TRBD1 (5 bases). In germline, CDR1 is ENHRY, CDR2 SYGVKD. The V gene lost 7 bases and the J gene lost 4 bases, with 13 bases spanning the gap. The CDR3 has 13 residues. The CDR3 protein is CAITKGFSTEAFF. In DNA form, the CDR3 reads TGTGCCATCACGAAGGGGTTCTCCACTGAAGCTTTCTTT.

This clone was counted between two and nine times. The CDR3 DNA reads TGTGCCAGCAGCCAAGTAGAAGGGGGGGAAGAGGATGAGCAGTTCTTC. Amino acid sequence: CASSQVEGGEEDEQFF. The gene calls are TRBV4-2 and TRBJ2-1, with TRBD2 as a possible D gene (7 bases). Germline values: CDR1 LGHNA, CDR2 YNFKEQ. The length of the CDR3 is 16 residues. The V end was cut by 1 base, the J end by 8 bases, with 18 bases between.

V and J are TRBV15 and TRBJ1-4; D unresolved. The germline V gene has CDR1 LNHNV and CDR2 YYDKDF (reference sequence). Between the trimmed V and J ends, which lost 5 bases and 6 bases, there was a span of 7 bases. The CDR3 sequence is 12 residues long. CDR3 sequence: CATSGDDEKLFF. The CDR3, as DNA: TGTGCCACCAGCGGCGATGATGAAAAACTGTTTTTT.

The rearrangement joins TRBV2 to TRBJ2-7; D uncertain. The CDR3 totals 13 residues. V lost 2 bases and J 1 base, leaving 6 bases between the germline ends. Germline V gene data show CDR1 as SNHLY and CDR2 as FYNNEI. Here the CDR3 reads CASSETGSYEQYF. Written as DNA, the CDR3 is TGTGCCAGCAGTGAAACCGGATCCTACGAGCAGTACTTC.

The rearrangement uses TRBV29-1 and TRBJ2-7, with 7 bases that match TRBD1. This CDR3 is 12 amino acids long. After removal of 6 bases from V and 2 bases from J, the junction contained 4 bases not matched to a gene. Germline V gene data show CDR1 as SQVTM and CDR2 as ANQGSEA. The CDR3 here is CSVAGGTYEQYF. The CDR3 DNA reads TGCAGCGTGGCAGGGGGAACCTACGAGCAGTACTTC.

The CDR3 region is CASPTGGRTGELFF. Written as DNA, the CDR3 is TGTGCCAGCCCTACAGGGGGCCGCACCGGGGAGCTGTTTTTT. The chain links TRBV6-4 to TRBJ2-2; 9 positions match TRBD1. The V gene end was trimmed by 8 bases and the J gene end by 4 bases; junction bases not matched to a gene: 5. The CDR3 covers 14 residues. CDR1 is MRHNA and CDR2 is SNTAGT in the germline V gene.

The V and J genes are TRBV15 and TRBJ2-2; 8 bases match TRBD2. The CDR3 is 14 residues long. Looked up from germline, CDR1 is LNHNV and CDR2 is YYDKDF (reference sequence). The J segment lost 4 bases and the V segment lost 4 bases, leaving 2 bases of the junction unmatched. CDR3 loop: CATSTGGGTGELFF. The CDR3 region has the DNA TGTGCCACCAGCACCGGGGGGGGCACCGGGGAGCTGTTTTTT.

This clone was recorded once. This sequence joins TRBV30 and TRBJ2-2; unclear D gene. V dropped 5 bases and J dropped 2 bases, with 12 bases sitting between them. From germline, CDR1 is GTSNPN and CDR2 SVGIG (reference sequence). The CDR3 is 14 residues long. The CDR3 DNA follows: TGTGCCTGGGACGGACGGGTAAACACCGGGGAGCTGTTTTTT. This gives the protein CAWDGRVNTGELFF.

The V and J genes are TRBV7-9 and TRBJ2-5; 9 bases match TRBD1. The CDR3 consists of 14 residues. With 2 bases clipped from V and 3 bases from J, the junction kept 1 base outside the gene matches. Germline values: CDR1 SEHNR, CDR2 FQNEAQ (reference sequence). The CDR3 loop is CASSLWDREETQYF. For the CDR3, the DNA is TGTGCCAGCAGCTTATGGGACAGGGAAGAGACCCAGTACTTC.

J is TRBJ2-7 and V is TRBV5-5, with unresolved D. Trimming took 0 bases from V and 3 from J, leaving 10 bases between them. Germline V gene sequence: CDR1 SGHKS, CDR2 YYEKEE (reference sequence). The CDR3 sequence is 14 residues long. CDR3 sequence: CASSLGQILYEQYF. The CDR3 nucleotides read TGTGCCAGCAGCTTGGGTCAGATCCTCTACGAGCAGTACTTC.

V is TRBV5-1 and J is TRBJ2-7; a possible D gene is TRBD1 (6 bases). The CDR3 length is 13 residues. CDR1 is SGHRS and CDR2 is YFSETQ in the germline V gene. V was shortened by 7 bases and J by 1 base, with 12 bases between the two germline ends. CDR3 region: CASGGQYSYEQYF. As DNA, the CDR3 is TGCGCCAGCGGTGGACAGTATTCCTACGAGCAGTACTTC.

This clone was seen only a few times. The V gene is TRBV4-1, the J gene TRBJ1-1; a possible D gene is TRBD1 (5 bases). V was clipped by 0 bases and J by 4 bases, with 9 bases between them. CDR1 MGHRA and CDR2 YSYEKL come from the germline V gene. This CDR3 is 14 amino acids long. The CDR3 nucleotides are TGCGCCAGCAGCCAAGATGGGAGGGGCACTGAAGCTTTCTTT. It encodes CASSQDGRGTEAFF.

The gene calls are TRBV29-1 and TRBJ1-1; D not resolved. V was pared by 0 bases and J by 4 bases, with 15 bases between. In germline, CDR1 is SQVTM, CDR2 ANQGSEA. CDR3 size: 15 residues. CDR3 amino acids: CSVEDQKGWGTEAFF. CDR3 nucleotides: TGCAGCGTTGAAGATCAGAAGGGCTGGGGCACTGAAGCTTTCTTT.

This chain uses TRBV6-5 with TRBJ2-5; D ambiguous. Between the trimmed V and J ends, which lost 0 bases and 5 bases, there was a span of 10 bases. CDR1 is MNHEY, CDR2 SVGAGI, per germline. CDR3 length: 14 amino acids. CDR3 coding DNA: TGTGCCAGCAGTTACTCAGGTCAATCGGAGACCCAGTACTTC. Amino acid sequence: CASSYSGQSETQYF.

V usage is TRBV29-1 and J usage is TRBJ1-1; unclear D gene. Per the germline V gene, CDR1 is SQVTM and CDR2 is ANQGSEA. Between the trimmed V and J ends, which lost 7 bases and 0 bases, there was a span of 9 bases. The CDR3 runs to 12 residues. The CDR3 loop is CSAARMNTEAFF. CDR3 sequence (DNA): TGCAGCGCCGCGAGGATGAACACTGAAGCTTTCTTT.

CDR3 sequence reads: CSALGGWTEAFF. The CDR3 DNA is TGCAGCGCCCTAGGGGGATGGACTGAAGCTTTCTTT. The chain links TRBV29-1 to TRBJ1-1, with D possibly matching TRBD1 (6 bases). Germline CDR1 reads SQVTM; CDR2 reads ANQGSEA. The V end was cut by 7 bases, the J end by 5 bases, with 14 bases between. The CDR3 extends over 12 amino acids.

The DNA for the CDR3 is TGTGCCTGGAGTGTACTTTCGGACACTGAAGCTTTCTTT. Amino acids: CAWSVLSDTEAFF. The V and J genes are TRBV30 and TRBJ1-1; D is unclear. This CDR3 has 13 amino acids. The germline V gene has CDR1 GTSNPN and CDR2 SVGIG (reference sequence). V dropped 0 bases and J dropped 3 bases, with 8 bases sitting between them. The full variable domain, in which reference TRBV30 and TRBJ1-1 provide the parts outside the CDR3, is SQTIHQWPATLVQPVGSPLSLECTVEGTSNPNLYWYRQAAGRGLQLLFYSVGIGQISSEVPQNLSASRPQDRQFILSSKKLLLSDSGFYLCAWSVLSDTEAFFGQGTRLTVV.

This clone came up once. The chain carries TRBV29-1 and TRBJ1-1; D ambiguous. The germline V and J ends were trimmed by 4 bases and 7 bases, with 13 bases remaining between them. Germline lookup yields CDR1 SQVTM and CDR2 ANQGSEA. The CDR3 covers 12 residues. The CDR3 spells CSVASIGIEAFF. CDR3 DNA: TGCAGCGTTGCGTCTATAGGAATTGAAGCTTTCTTT.

The V gene is TRBV4-1, the J gene TRBJ2-7; the D call may be TRBD1 or TRBD2 (5 bases each). This CDR3 has 13 residues. Trimming removed 4 bases from V and 6 bases from J, with 13 bases in between. CDR1 and CDR2 (germline): MGHRA, YSYEKL. CDR3 protein: CASSRGRGAEQYF. The CDR3 DNA reads as TGCGCCAGCAGCCGGGGAAGGGGAGCCGAGCAGTACTTC.

V is TRBV15 and J is TRBJ2-4, with D perhaps TRBD2 (5 bases). Between the trimmed V and J ends, which lost 1 base and 6 bases, there was a span of 13 bases. This CDR3 region has 15 residues. Germline-derived CDR1 and CDR2 are LNHNV and YYDKDF (reference sequence). CDR3 in amino acids: CATSRVQEGRNIQYF. In DNA, the CDR3 is TGTGCCACCAGCAGAGTTCAGGAAGGGAGAAACATTCAGTACTTC.

The V and J genes are TRBV23-1 and TRBJ2-7, with a weak D call TRBD2 (7 bases). TRBV23-1 is flagged as an ORF with uncertain function. CDR3 length equals 11 residues. Trimming stripped 9 bases from V and 6 bases from J, with 12 bases between. The chain's CDR3 is CARKGGAEQYF. The CDR3 nucleotides are TGCGCCAGGAAAGGGGGGGCCGAGCAGTACTTC.